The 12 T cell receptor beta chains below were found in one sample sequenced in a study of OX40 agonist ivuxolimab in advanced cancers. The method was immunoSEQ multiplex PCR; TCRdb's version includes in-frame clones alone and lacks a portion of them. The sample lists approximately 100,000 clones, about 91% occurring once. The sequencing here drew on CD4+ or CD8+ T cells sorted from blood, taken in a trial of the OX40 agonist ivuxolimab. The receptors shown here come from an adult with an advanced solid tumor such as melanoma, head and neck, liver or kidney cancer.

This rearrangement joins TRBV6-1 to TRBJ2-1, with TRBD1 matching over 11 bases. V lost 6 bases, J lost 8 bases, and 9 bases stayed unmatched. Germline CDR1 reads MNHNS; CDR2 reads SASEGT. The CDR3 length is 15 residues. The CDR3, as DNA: TGTGCCAGCAGCCCTCGGACAGGGGGCAAGGATGAGCAGTTCTTC. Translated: CASSPRTGGKDEQFF.

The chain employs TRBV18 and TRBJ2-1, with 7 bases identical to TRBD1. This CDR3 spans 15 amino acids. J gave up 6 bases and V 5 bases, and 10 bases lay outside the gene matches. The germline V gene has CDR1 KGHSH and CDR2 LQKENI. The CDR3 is CASSSYRGNGNEQFF. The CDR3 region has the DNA TGTGCCAGCTCAAGTTACAGGGGTAACGGCAATGAGCAGTTCTTC.

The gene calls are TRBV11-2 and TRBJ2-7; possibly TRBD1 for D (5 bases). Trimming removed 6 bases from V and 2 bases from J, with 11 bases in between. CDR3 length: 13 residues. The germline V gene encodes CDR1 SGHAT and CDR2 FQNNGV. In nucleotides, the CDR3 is TGTGCCAGCAGATTAATAGGGGCCTACGAGCAGTACTTC. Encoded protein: CASRLIGAYEQYF.

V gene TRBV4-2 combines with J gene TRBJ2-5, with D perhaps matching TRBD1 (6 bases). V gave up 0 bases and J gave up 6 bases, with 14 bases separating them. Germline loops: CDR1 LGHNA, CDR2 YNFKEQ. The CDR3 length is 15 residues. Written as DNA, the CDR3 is TGTGCCAGCAGCCAAGATCAGCAGGGGTCGAAGACCCAGTACTTC. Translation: CASSQDQQGSKTQYF.

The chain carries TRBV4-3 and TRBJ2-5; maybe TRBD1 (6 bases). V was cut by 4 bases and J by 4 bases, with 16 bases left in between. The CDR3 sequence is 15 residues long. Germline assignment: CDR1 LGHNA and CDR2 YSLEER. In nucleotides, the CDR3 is TGCGCCAGCAGCCGGAAACAGGGAATAGGAGAGACCCAGTACTTC. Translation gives CASSRKQGIGETQYF.

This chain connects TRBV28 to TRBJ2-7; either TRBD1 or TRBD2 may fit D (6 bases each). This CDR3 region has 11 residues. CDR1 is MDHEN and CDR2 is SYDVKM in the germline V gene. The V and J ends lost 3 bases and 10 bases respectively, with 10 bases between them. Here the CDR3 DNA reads TGTGCCAGCAGTTTGAGGGGGGCCCAGTACTTC. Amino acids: CASSLRGAQYF. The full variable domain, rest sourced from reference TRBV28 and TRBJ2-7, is DVKVTQSSRYLVKRTGEKVFLECVQDMDHENMFWYRQDPGLGLRLIYFSYDVKMKEKGDIPEGYSVSREKKERFSLILESASTNQTSMYLCASSLRGAQYFGPGTRLTVT.

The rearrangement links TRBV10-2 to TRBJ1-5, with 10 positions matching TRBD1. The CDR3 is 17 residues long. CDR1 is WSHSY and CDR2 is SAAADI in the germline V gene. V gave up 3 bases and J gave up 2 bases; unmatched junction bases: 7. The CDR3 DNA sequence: TGCGCCAGCAGTGACAGGGACAGGGGCAGTGGCAATCAGCCCCAGCATTTT. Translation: CASSDRDRGSGNQPQHF.

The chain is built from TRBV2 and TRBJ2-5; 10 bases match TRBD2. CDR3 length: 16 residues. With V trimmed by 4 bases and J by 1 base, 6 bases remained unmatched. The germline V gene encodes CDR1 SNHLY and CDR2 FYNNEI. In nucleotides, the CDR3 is TGTGCCAGCAGTGGTTCTAGCGGGAGAGGCCAAGAGACCCAGTACTTC. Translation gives CASSGSSGRGQETQYF.

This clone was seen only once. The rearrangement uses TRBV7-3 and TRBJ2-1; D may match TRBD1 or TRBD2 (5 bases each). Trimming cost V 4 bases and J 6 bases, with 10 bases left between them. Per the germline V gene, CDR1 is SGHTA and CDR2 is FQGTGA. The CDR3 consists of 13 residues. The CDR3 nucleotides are TGTGCCAGCAGCTCGGGACCAACCAATGAGCAGTTCTTC. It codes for CASSSGPTNEQFF.

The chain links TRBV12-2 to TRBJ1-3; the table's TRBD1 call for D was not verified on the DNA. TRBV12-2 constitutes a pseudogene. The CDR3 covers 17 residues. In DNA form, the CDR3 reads TGTGCAAGTCGCTTAGCGCGGGCAGGGGGCCCAGGAAACACCATATATTTT. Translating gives CASRLARAGGPGNTIYF.

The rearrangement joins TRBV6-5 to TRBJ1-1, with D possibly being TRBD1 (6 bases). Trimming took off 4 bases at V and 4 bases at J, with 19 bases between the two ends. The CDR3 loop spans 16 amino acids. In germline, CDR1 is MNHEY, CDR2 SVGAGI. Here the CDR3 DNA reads TGTGCCAGCAGTTCCGTGAACAGGGAGTTCAGCACTGAAGCTTTCTTT. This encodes CASSSVNREFSTEAFF.

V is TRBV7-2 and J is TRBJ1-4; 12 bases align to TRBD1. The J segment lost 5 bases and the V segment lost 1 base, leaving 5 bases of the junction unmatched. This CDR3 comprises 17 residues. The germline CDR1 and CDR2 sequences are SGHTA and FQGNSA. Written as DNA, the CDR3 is TGTGCCAGCAGCTTAGATGGGACAGGGGGCTTCAATGAAAAACTGTTTTTT. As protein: CASSLDGTGGFNEKLFF.